This T cell receptor (beta chain) appears in the sequencing data of a study of blood T cell repertoires in COVID-19. Study at large: Spain, Italy and the United States supplied samples that represented acute and convalescent COVID-19. Nucleic acid was either cDNA or gDNA, and it came from T cells, B-cell-depleted T cells, or PBMCs.

As handled by the study authors: Estimation of nucleated cell counts relied on the amplification of reference gene primers. Sequencing used immunoSEQ multiplex PCR; TCRdb keeps in-frame clones, though not all of them. V, J and clone size reflect that table, while D and trimming were determined from the DNA. The sample records 96,000 or so clones, about 88% being singletons. CDR3 length: 14 amino acids. In germline, CDR1 is SQVTM, CDR2 ANQGSEA. The V and J ends lost 7 bases and 5 bases, in that order; junction bases with no gene match: 10. This chain joins TRBV29-1 and TRBJ2-1; 8 bases are a match to TRBD2. The receptor's source is a woman of 80 years or more with acute or convalescent COVID-19. The sample consisted of peripheral blood. The CDR3 here is CSALGLAGNNEQFF. In DNA, the CDR3 is TGCAGCGCCCTAGGGTTAGCGGGAAACAATGAGCAGTTCTTC.